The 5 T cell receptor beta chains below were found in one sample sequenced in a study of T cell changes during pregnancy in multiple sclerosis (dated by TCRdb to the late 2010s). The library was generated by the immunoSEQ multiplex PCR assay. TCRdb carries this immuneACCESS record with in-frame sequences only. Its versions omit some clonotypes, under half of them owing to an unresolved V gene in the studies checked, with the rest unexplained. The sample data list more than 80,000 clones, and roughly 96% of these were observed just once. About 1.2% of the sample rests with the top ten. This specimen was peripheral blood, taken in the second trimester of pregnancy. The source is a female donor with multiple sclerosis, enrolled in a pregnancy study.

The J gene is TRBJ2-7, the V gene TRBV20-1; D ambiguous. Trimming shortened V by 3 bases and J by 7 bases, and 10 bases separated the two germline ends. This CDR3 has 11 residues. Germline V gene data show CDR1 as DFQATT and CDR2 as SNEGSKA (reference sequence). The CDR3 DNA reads TGCAGTGCTAGGGTTTCTACTGAGCAGTACTTC. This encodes CSARVSTEQYF.

The chain's CDR3 is CASSVAPVGYGYTF. The CDR3 region has the DNA TGTGCCAGCAGTGTCGCTCCAGTTGGCTATGGCTACACCTTC. The V gene is TRBV6-4, the J gene TRBJ1-2; D gene uncertain. V lost 4 bases and J lost 4, with 13 bases in between. Germline CDR1 is MRHNA and CDR2 is SNTAGT. This CDR3 comprises 14 residues.

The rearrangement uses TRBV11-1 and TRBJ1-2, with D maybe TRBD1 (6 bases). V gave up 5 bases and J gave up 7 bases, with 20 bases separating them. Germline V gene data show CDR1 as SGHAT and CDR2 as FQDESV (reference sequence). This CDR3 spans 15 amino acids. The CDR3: CASSLDRKGASGYTF. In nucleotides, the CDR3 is TGTGCCAGCAGCCTCGACAGGAAAGGTGCTTCTGGCTACACCTTC.

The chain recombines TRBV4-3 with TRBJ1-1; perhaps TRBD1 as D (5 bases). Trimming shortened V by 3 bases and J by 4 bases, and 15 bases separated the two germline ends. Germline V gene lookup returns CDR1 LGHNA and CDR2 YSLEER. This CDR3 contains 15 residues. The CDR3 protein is CASSQLQGVRTEAFF. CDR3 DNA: TGCGCCAGCAGCCAGTTGCAGGGCGTTCGCACTGAAGCTTTCTTT.

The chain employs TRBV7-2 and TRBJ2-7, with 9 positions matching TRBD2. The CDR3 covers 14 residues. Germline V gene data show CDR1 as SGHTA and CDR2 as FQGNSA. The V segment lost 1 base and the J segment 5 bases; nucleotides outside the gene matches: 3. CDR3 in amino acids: CASSLVSGSDEQYF. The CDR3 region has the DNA TGTGCCAGCAGCTTAGTTAGCGGGAGTGACGAGCAGTACTTC. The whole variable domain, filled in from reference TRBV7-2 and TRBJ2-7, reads GAGVSQSPSNKVTEKGKDVELRCDPISGHTALYWYRQSLGQGLEFLIYFQGNSAPDKSGLPSDRFSAERTGGSVSTLTIQRTQQEDSAVYLCASSLVSGSDEQYFGPGTRLTVT.